Listed here are 8 T cell receptor beta chains from one sample, sequenced in a study of blood T cell repertoires in COVID-19. Generated by immunoSEQ multiplex PCR, the TCRdb table keeps only in-frame clones and is missing some. The sample comprises 150,000 to 200,000 clones, just over 85% of which are singletons, and over 7% rests with the top ten. The sequenced sample consisted of peripheral blood. Receptor source: a man aged 45-60 years with active or convalescent COVID-19.

The rearrangement uses TRBV4-1 and TRBJ2-7; D may be TRBD1 (5 bases). This CDR3 contains 11 residues. Germline V gives CDR1 MGHRA, CDR2 YSYEKL. Between the trimmed V and J ends, which lost 1 base and 13 bases, there was a span of 11 bases. For the CDR3, the DNA is TGCGCCAGCAGCCAAGGACAGATCGCATACTTC. It codes for CASSQGQIAYF.

A remark on this clone: Because the CDR3's place on the DNA is in doubt, the DNA is left out and the CDR3 is given as listed by TCRdb. This CDR3 is CVLVVPPREKLFF. The chain employs TRBV12-5 and TRBJ1-4. The CDR3 contains 13 residues when both ends are counted. Looked up from germline, CDR1 is LGHNT and CDR2 is FRNRAP.

The V gene is TRBV5-1, the J gene TRBJ2-5; D gene unclear. V dropped 3 bases and J dropped 4 bases, with 7 bases sitting between them. The CDR3 is made up of 12 amino acids. Germline V lookup: CDR1 SGHRS, CDR2 YFSETQ. Here the CDR3 DNA reads TGCGCCAGCAGCTCGTCTAGAGAGACCCAGTACTTC. Translated, it gives CASSSSRETQYF.

This clone was seen a few times. The chain uses TRBV14 and TRBJ2-1; D gene unclear. CDR1 and CDR2 from the germline V gene are SGHDN and FVKESK. CDR3 length equals 12 residues. Trimming stripped 4 bases from V and 6 bases from J, with 7 bases between. The CDR3 DNA is TGTGCCAGCAGCCGCCAGGCCAATGAGCAGTTCTTC. This sequence encodes CASSRQANEQFF.

The V gene is TRBV24-1, the J gene TRBJ2-7; a weak D match, TRBD1 (6 bases). The CDR3 spans 15 residues. In germline, CDR1 is KGHDR, CDR2 SFDVKD. Trimming took 4 bases from V and 6 from J, leaving 18 bases between them. CDR3 in amino acids: CATSDPGAGDPEQYF. As DNA, the CDR3 is TGTGCCACCAGTGACCCTGGGGCAGGGGACCCCGAGCAGTACTTC.

The chain uses TRBV10-3 and TRBJ2-3; tentative D call: TRBD1 (5 bases). This CDR3 has 14 residues. Germline-derived CDR1 and CDR2 are ENHRY and SYGVKD. V was cut by 3 bases and J by 3 bases, with 10 bases left in between. The DNA for the CDR3 is TGTGCCATCAGTGATGTCAGGGAAACAGATACGCAGTATTTT. Its protein is CAISDVRETDTQYF.

The rearrangement links TRBV7-9 to TRBJ2-1, with D unresolved. Trimming took off 0 bases at V and 7 bases at J, with 4 bases between the two ends. CDR3 length equals 12 residues. Germline CDR1 and CDR2: SEHNR and FQNEAQ (reference sequence). The CDR3 is CASSLAQNEQFF. CDR3 DNA: TGTGCCAGCAGCTTAGCGCAGAATGAGCAGTTCTTC.

The rearrangement links TRBV2 to TRBJ1-5; D call uncertain. Trimming stripped 2 bases from V and 0 bases from J, with 8 bases between. This CDR3 has 15 amino acids. The germline gives CDR1 SNHLY, CDR2 FYNNEI. CDR3 residues: CASSEPGYSNQPQHF. Written as DNA, the CDR3 is TGTGCCAGCAGTGAACCAGGTTATAGCAATCAGCCCCAGCATTTT. The full variable domain, in which reference TRBV2 and TRBJ1-5 provide the parts outside the CDR3, is EPEVTQTPSHQVTQMGQEVILRCVPISNHLYFYWYRQILGQKVEFLVSFYNNEISEKSEIFDDQFSVERPDGSNFTLKIRSTKLEDSAMYFCASSEPGYSNQPQHFGDGTRLSIL.